This TCR beta chain is drawn from a study of blood T cell repertoires in COVID-19. Looking at the study overall: The United States, Italy and Spain supplied acute and convalescent COVID-19 samples.

The method was immunoSEQ multiplex PCR; TCRdb's version includes in-frame clones alone and lacks a portion of them. Among a few hundred thousand clones listed, roughly 84% were seen once. The receptor was derived from a woman aged 80 or older with active or convalescent COVID-19. Material: peripheral blood.

CDR3 sequence reads: CASSYFAGGPGNEQFF. The CDR3 DNA reads as TGTGCCAGCAGTTACTTCGCGGGAGGGCCGGGCAATGAGCAGTTCTTC. The genes are TRBV6-5 and TRBJ2-1; 9 bases are shared with TRBD2. In germline, CDR1 is MNHEY, CDR2 SVGAGI. This CDR3 has 16 amino acids. The ends lost 1 base at V and 6 bases at J; junction bases unmatched: 7.